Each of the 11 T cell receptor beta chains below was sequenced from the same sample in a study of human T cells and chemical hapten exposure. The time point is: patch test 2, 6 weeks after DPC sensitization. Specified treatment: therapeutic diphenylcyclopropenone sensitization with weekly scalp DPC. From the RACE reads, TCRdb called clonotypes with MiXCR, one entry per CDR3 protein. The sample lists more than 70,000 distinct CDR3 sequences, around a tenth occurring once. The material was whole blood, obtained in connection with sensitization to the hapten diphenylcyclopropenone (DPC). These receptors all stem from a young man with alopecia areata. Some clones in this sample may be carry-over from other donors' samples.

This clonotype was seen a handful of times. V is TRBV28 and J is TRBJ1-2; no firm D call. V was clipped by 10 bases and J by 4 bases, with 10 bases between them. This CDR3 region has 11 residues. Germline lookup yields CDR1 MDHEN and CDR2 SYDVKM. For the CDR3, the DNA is TGTGCCACAGGCGATAGCTATGGCTACACCTTC. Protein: CATGDSYGYTF.

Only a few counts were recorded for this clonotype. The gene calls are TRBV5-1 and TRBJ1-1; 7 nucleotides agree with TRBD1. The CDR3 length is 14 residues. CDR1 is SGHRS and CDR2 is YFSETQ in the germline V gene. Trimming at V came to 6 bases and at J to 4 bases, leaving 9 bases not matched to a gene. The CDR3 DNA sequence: TGCGCCAGCACCCGGACAGGAGGGAGCACTGAAGCTTTCTTT. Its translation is CASTRTGGSTEAFF.

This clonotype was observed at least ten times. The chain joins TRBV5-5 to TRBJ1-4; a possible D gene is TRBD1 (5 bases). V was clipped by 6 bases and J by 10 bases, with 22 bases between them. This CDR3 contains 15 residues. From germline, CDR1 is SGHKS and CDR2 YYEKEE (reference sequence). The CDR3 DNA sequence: TGTGCCAGCACCCGGATGGGGCCGTTTGAGCGAAAACTGTTTTTT. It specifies CASTRMGPFERKLFF.

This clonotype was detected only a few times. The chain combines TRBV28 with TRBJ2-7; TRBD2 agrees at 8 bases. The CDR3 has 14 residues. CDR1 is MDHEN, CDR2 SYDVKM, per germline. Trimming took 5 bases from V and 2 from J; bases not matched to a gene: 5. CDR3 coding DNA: TGTGCCAGCAGTAGCGGGGGCCGAACCTACGAGCAGTACTTC. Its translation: CASSSGGRTYEQYF.

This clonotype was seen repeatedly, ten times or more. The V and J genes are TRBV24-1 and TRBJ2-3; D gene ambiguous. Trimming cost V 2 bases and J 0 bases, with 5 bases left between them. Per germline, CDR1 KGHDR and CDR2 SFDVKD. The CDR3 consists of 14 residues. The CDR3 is CATSDSASTDTQYF. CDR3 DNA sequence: TGTGCCACCAGTGATTCCGCCAGCACAGATACGCAGTATTTT.

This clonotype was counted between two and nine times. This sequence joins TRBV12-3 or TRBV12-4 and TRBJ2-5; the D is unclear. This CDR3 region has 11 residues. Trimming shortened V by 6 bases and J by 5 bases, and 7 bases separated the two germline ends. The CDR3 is CASRSEETQYF. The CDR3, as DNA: TGTGCCAGCAGATCCGAGGAGACCCAGTACTTC.

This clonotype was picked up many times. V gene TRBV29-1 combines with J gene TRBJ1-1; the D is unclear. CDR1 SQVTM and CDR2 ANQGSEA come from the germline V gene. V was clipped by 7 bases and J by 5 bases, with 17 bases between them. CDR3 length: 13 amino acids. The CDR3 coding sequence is TGCAGCGCTCCCGGGTCTTGGGAAACTGAAGCTTTCTTT. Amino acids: CSAPGSWETEAFF.

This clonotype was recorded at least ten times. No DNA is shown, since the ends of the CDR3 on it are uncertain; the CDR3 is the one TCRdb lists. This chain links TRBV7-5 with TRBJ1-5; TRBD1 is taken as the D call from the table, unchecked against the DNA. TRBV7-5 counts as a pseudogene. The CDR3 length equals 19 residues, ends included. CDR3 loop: CISVSDPSRDINVNQPQHF.

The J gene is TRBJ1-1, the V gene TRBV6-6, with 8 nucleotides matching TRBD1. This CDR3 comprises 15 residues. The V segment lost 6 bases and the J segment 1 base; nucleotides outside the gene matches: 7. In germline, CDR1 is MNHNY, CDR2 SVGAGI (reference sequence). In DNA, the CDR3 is TGTGCCAGCAGAAAAATGACAGGGGAGAACACTGAAGCTTTCTTT. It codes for CASRKMTGENTEAFF.

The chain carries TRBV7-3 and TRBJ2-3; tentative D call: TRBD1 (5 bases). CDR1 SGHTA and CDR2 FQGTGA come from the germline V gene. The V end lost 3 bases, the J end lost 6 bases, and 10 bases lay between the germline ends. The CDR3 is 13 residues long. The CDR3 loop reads CASSFSKGDTQYF. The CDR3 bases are TGTGCCAGCAGCTTCTCCAAGGGGGATACGCAGTATTTT.

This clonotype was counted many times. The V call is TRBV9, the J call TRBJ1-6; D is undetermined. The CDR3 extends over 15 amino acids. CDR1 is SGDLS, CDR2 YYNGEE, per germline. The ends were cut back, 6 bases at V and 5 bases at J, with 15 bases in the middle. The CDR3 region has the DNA TGTGCCAGCACCCCCCTGGCAAGCCATAATTCACCCCTCCACTTT. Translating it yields CASTPLASHNSPLHF.